This TCR beta chain is drawn from a study of blood T cell repertoires in COVID-19. Study information: Collection of acute and convalescent COVID-19 samples took place in the United States, Italy and Spain. Nucleic acid was either cDNA or gDNA, and it came from T cells, B-cell-depleted T cells, or PBMCs.

Germline V gene lookup returns CDR1 SNHLY and CDR2 FYNNEI. CDR3 length: 14 amino acids. V was clipped by 9 bases and J by 0 bases, with 15 bases between them. Participants, roughly 18 to 89 years old, spanned around 25 US areas. This table comes from immunoSEQ multiplex PCR, and its TCRdb copy is limited to in-frame clones, with some not included. The sample consists of about 220,000 clones, about four fifths of them appearing once. The V gene is TRBV2, the J gene TRBJ2-7, with D perhaps TRBD2 (5 bases). The receptor was isolated from a woman between 40 and 50 years old with acute COVID-19. Sequencing was done on a sample of PBMCs or T cells enriched from blood (not recorded which). This CDR3 reads CASRRTASSYEQYF. The CDR3 bases are TGTGCCAGTAGGAGGACTGCTAGCTCCTACGAGCAGTACTTC.